One and the same sample provided the 31 T cell receptor beta chains below, sequenced in a study of T cell clones after liver transplantation. TCRdb keeps only in-frame clones here, not all; method: immunoSEQ multiplex PCR. This table has about 33,000 clones, about 93% appearing once. The source material was CD8+ T cells from blood, sampled 12 months after liver transplant. These receptors all come from a human patient who received a liver transplant. Part of the T cell pool may stem from the graft donor.

The V call is TRBV5-4, the J call TRBJ2-3; 7 nucleotides align to TRBD1. V lost 0 bases to trimming and J lost 3 bases; unmatched junction nucleotides: 4. Germline V lookup: CDR1 SGHNT, CDR2 YYREEE (reference sequence). The CDR3 is 15 amino acids. For the CDR3, the DNA is TGTGCCAGCAGCTTGGGTCAGGGGGAGACAGATACGCAGTATTTT. This codes for CASSLGQGETDTQYF.

The chain uses TRBV9 and TRBJ2-1, with D maybe TRBD2 (5 bases). Germline CDR1 reads SGDLS; CDR2 reads YYNGEE. The CDR3 is 15 residues long. Trimming shortened V by 0 bases and J by 4 bases, and 11 bases separated the two germline ends. CDR3 loop: CASSVEGGSYNEQFF. The CDR3 nucleotides read TGTGCCAGCAGCGTAGAGGGTGGGAGTTACAATGAGCAGTTCTTC. Supplemented by reference TRBV9 and TRBJ2-1, the full variable domain reads DSGVTQTPKHLITATGQRVTLRCSPRSGDLSVYWYQQSLDQGLQFLIQYYNGEERAKGNILERFSAQQFPDLHSELNLSSLELGDSALYFCASSVEGGSYNEQFFGPGTRLTVL.

V is TRBV30 and J is TRBJ2-7, with D perhaps TRBD1 or TRBD2 (6 bases each). The CDR3 runs to 14 residues. Trimming pared 1 base from V and 1 base from J, leaving 11 bases between. Germline values: CDR1 GTSNPN, CDR2 SVGIG (reference sequence). The CDR3 DNA follows: TGTGCCTGGAGTGCGGGGGCGGGTTCCTACGAGCAGTACTTC. It encodes CAWSAGAGSYEQYF. The whole variable domain, filled in from reference TRBV30 and TRBJ2-7, reads SQTIHQWPATLVQPVGSPLSLECTVEGTSNPNLYWYRQAAGRGLQLLFYSVGIGQISSEVPQNLSASRPQDRQFILSSKKLLLSDSGFYLCAWSAGAGSYEQYFGPGTRLTVT.

This clone was detected only once. The V gene is TRBV7-9, the J gene TRBJ1-2; D is unresolved. The CDR3 totals 12 residues. Germline V gene lookup returns CDR1 SEHNR and CDR2 FQNEAQ (reference sequence). Trimming pared 5 bases from V and 7 bases from J, leaving 11 bases between. The CDR3 sequence: CASSPGNGGYTF. CDR3 nucleotide sequence: TGTGCCAGCAGCCCCGGGAACGGTGGCTACACCTTC.

The chain carries TRBV28 and TRBJ2-2, with 7 nucleotides matching TRBD2. The CDR3 covers 13 residues. Germline values: CDR1 MDHEN, CDR2 SYDVKM. Losses at the gene ends were 4 bases for V and 7 bases for J; bases not matched to a gene: 3. The CDR3 reads CASSSRGVGELFF. DNA of the CDR3: TGTGCCAGCAGTTCCCGGGGGGTCGGGGAGCTGTTTTTT.

The J gene is TRBJ1-2, the V gene TRBV14; 9 nucleotides agree with TRBD1. V lost 4 bases, J lost 8 bases, and 8 bases stayed unmatched. This CDR3 is built from 14 residues. The V gene's germline CDR1 is SGHDN and CDR2 FVKESK. Here the CDR3 reads CASSLPGTGIGYTF. The DNA of the CDR3 is TGTGCCAGCAGCCTCCCCGGGACAGGGATCGGCTACACCTTC.

This sequence joins TRBV2 and TRBJ2-7, with D perhaps matching TRBD2 (6 bases). The CDR3 spans 13 residues. Germline V CDR1 and CDR2: SNHLY, FYNNEI. Trimming stripped 3 bases from V and 2 bases from J, with 8 bases between. The CDR3 region has the DNA TGTGCCAGCAGTGACGGACTAACCTACGAGCAGTACTTC. The encoded protein is CASSDGLTYEQYF. Combining the CDR3 with reference TRBV2 and TRBJ2-7 gives the whole variable domain EPEVTQTPSHQVTQMGQEVILRCVPISNHLYFYWYRQILGQKVEFLVSFYNNEISEKSEIFDDQFSVERPDGSNFTLKIRSTKLEDSAMYFCASSDGLTYEQYFGPGTRLTVT.

The chain links TRBV7-8 to TRBJ2-1, with D possibly matching TRBD1 (6 bases). The CDR3 is made up of 17 amino acids. Germline V gives CDR1 SGHVS, CDR2 FQNEAQ. Trimming pared 1 base from V and 4 bases from J, leaving 17 bases between. This chain's CDR3 is CASSLGRWPGEYNEQFF. The DNA of the CDR3 is TGTGCCAGCAGCTTAGGAAGATGGCCAGGGGAATACAATGAGCAGTTCTTC.

This sequence joins TRBV5-6 and TRBJ2-7, with D possibly matching TRBD1 (8 bases). The CDR3 length is 15 residues. Trimming removed 4 bases at V and 3 bases at J, with 17 bases between. Germline values: CDR1 SGHDT, CDR2 YYEEEE. The CDR3: CASSLADRAGYEQYF. CDR3 coding DNA: TGTGCCAGCAGCCTAGCGGACAGGGCGGGCTACGAGCAGTACTTC.

The V gene is TRBV9, the J gene TRBJ1-2; maybe TRBD1 (6 bases). The CDR3 loop spans 16 amino acids. V lost 5 bases and J lost 5, with 22 bases in between. Germline loops: CDR1 SGDLS, CDR2 YYNGEE. CDR3 bases: TGTGCCAGCAGGGGAAAAGGGGGATTAACGGGGTATGGCTACACCTTC. Its translation: CASRGKGGLTGYGYTF.

The chain is built from TRBV7-2 and TRBJ2-3; D remains ambiguous. This CDR3 comprises 16 residues. The V gene's germline CDR1 is SGHTA and CDR2 FQGNSA. Trimming removed 1 base from V and 2 bases from J, with 13 bases in between. Here the CDR3 reads CASSLVISRTTDTQYF. In DNA, the CDR3 is TGTGCCAGCAGCTTAGTTATATCCCGGACCACAGATACGCAGTATTTT.

The chain couples TRBV4-3 to TRBJ1-3; D remains ambiguous. V lost 3 bases and J 0 bases, leaving 15 bases between the germline ends. This CDR3 has 17 amino acids. Germline values: CDR1 LGHNA, CDR2 YSLEER. CDR3 sequence reads: CASSQYPPGTSGNTIYF. The CDR3 DNA is TGCGCCAGCAGCCAGTACCCTCCCGGAACCTCTGGAAACACCATATATTTT.

The CDR3 reads CASHNKGWRTEAFF. CDR3 in DNA: TGTGCCAGTCACAACAAGGGATGGAGAACTGAAGCTTTCTTT. The chain couples TRBV21-1 to TRBJ1-1. TRBV21-1 is recorded as a pseudogene. The CDR3 runs 14 residues.

The chain carries TRBV6-6 and TRBJ2-7; 8 nucleotides match TRBD1. CDR1 and CDR2 (germline): MNHNY, SVGAGI (reference sequence). This CDR3 contains 16 residues. V was clipped by 6 bases and J by 3 bases; unmatched bases: 13. The CDR3, as DNA: TGTGCCAGCAGGTGGGGACAGGCGTTGGATGACTACGAGCAGTACTTC. It codes for CASRWGQALDDYEQYF.

The chain uses TRBV9 and TRBJ2-1, with D perhaps TRBD2 (6 bases). The CDR3 totals 13 residues. Germline assignment: CDR1 SGDLS and CDR2 YYNGEE. Trimming removed 3 bases at V and 4 bases at J, with 8 bases between. The CDR3 reads CASSGGVYNEQFF. For the CDR3, the DNA is TGTGCCAGCAGCGGCGGGGTGTACAATGAGCAGTTCTTC.

The rearrangement uses TRBV6-1 and TRBJ2-4; 7 positions match TRBD1. Germline V gene sequence: CDR1 MNHNS, CDR2 SASEGT. V lost 4 bases to trimming and J lost 1 base; unmatched junction nucleotides: 7. CDR3 size: 16 residues. The CDR3 protein is CASSARQGLAKNIQYF. The CDR3 DNA sequence: TGTGCCAGCAGTGCCCGACAGGGTTTGGCCAAAAACATTCAGTACTTC.

The J gene is TRBJ2-1, the V gene TRBV27; TRBD1 agrees at 7 bases. Per germline, CDR1 MNHEY and CDR2 SMNVEV (reference sequence). J was trimmed by 8 bases and V by 2 bases; bases with no gene match: 15. This CDR3 is built from 17 residues. CDR3 loop: CASSLPPRGQRKHEQFF. The CDR3, as DNA: TGTGCCAGCAGTTTACCCCCCCGGGGACAGAGGAAGCATGAGCAGTTCTTC.

With respect to this clone: In the same sample, other DNA sequences code for this CDR3. The chain has TRBV6-5 and TRBJ2-1, with a weak D call TRBD2 (5 bases). Deletions cut 2 bases from V and 7 bases from J, with 12 bases between. Germline V gene sequence: CDR1 MNHEY, CDR2 SVGAGI. The CDR3 sequence is 14 residues long. The CDR3 reads CASSYGAEGNEQFF. CDR3 nucleotide sequence: TGTGCCAGCAGTTACGGAGCTGAGGGAAATGAGCAGTTCTTC.

The chain uses TRBV6-5 and TRBJ1-2; possibly TRBD1 for D (6 bases). V lost 1 base and J 1 base, leaving 10 bases between the germline ends. Germline V gives CDR1 MNHEY, CDR2 SVGAGI. The CDR3 extends over 15 amino acids. The CDR3 sequence: CASSYFRQVNYGYTF. CDR3 bases: TGTGCCAGCAGTTACTTCCGACAGGTTAACTATGGCTACACCTTC.

This clone was seen just once. The chain joins TRBV4-1 to TRBJ1-1; 11 bases match TRBD1. With V trimmed by 4 bases and J by 7 bases, 5 bases remained unmatched. This CDR3 has 14 residues. Germline loops: CDR1 MGHRA, CDR2 YSYEKL. CDR3 amino acids: CASSPGQGVVEAFF. The CDR3 DNA sequence: TGCGCCAGCAGCCCGGGACAGGGGGTAGTTGAAGCTTTCTTT.

The chain links TRBV10-3 to TRBJ1-1; weak D call: TRBD1 (6 bases). Germline V lookup: CDR1 ENHRY, CDR2 SYGVKD. This CDR3 region has 15 residues. Trimming removed 0 bases at V and 0 bases at J, with 8 bases between. As DNA, the CDR3 is TGTGCCATCAGTGAGTCCCAGGGGTTGAACACTGAAGCTTTCTTT. Translated: CAISESQGLNTEAFF.

This clone was detected a few times. The chain couples TRBV30 to TRBJ1-2, with 7 nucleotides matching TRBD1. In germline, CDR1 is GTSNPN, CDR2 SVGIG (reference sequence). Unmatched junction bases numbered 3, after V lost 3 bases and J lost 5 bases. This CDR3 has 12 residues. The CDR3 here is CAWRVTGYGYTF. CDR3 coding DNA: TGTGCCTGGAGAGTGACAGGGTATGGCTACACCTTC.

V is TRBV28 and J is TRBJ2-7; 11 nucleotides agree with TRBD1. This CDR3 region has 16 residues. The V and J ends lost 2 bases and 0 bases, in that order; junction bases with no gene match: 3. The V gene's germline CDR1 is MDHEN and CDR2 SYDVKM. CDR3 in amino acids: CASSLPGQGVSYEQYF. Written as DNA, the CDR3 is TGTGCCAGCAGTTTACCGGGACAGGGGGTCTCCTACGAGCAGTACTTC.

The V gene is TRBV10-3, the J gene TRBJ1-2; D remains unclear. The CDR3 totals 15 residues. Trimming removed 3 bases from V and 1 base from J, with 12 bases in between. Germline loops: CDR1 ENHRY, CDR2 SYGVKD. The CDR3 region is CAISESTDDNYGYTF. The CDR3 nucleotides read TGTGCCATCAGTGAAAGTACGGACGATAACTATGGCTACACCTTC.

The J gene is TRBJ2-1, the V gene TRBV7-9; D is unclear. The CDR3 spans 14 residues. With 0 bases removed from V and 4 bases from J, the gap between germline ends came to 7 bases. CDR1 and CDR2 (germline): SEHNR, FQNEAQ (reference sequence). CDR3 coding DNA: TGTGCCAGCAGCTTAGCGGGAAGGTACAATGAGCAGTTCTTC. Amino acids: CASSLAGRYNEQFF.

This rearrangement joins TRBV9 to TRBJ2-1, with D tentatively TRBD1 or TRBD2 (6 bases each). V shed 0 bases and J shed 0 bases, with 7 bases lying between them. Germline CDR1 is SGDLS and CDR2 is YYNGEE. The CDR3 is made up of 15 amino acids. The CDR3 DNA follows: TGTGCCAGCAGCGTAGCGGGGGCCTCCTACAATGAGCAGTTCTTC. This translates into CASSVAGASYNEQFF. The variable domain in full, completed from reference TRBV9 and TRBJ2-1, reads DSGVTQTPKHLITATGQRVTLRCSPRSGDLSVYWYQQSLDQGLQFLIQYYNGEERAKGNILERFSAQQFPDLHSELNLSSLELGDSALYFCASSVAGASYNEQFFGPGTRLTVL.

The V call is TRBV28, the J call TRBJ2-3; 8 bases agree with TRBD1. The germline V gene encodes CDR1 MDHEN and CDR2 SYDVKM. The CDR3 has 14 amino acids. After removal of 5 bases from V and 1 base from J, the junction contained 2 bases not matched to a gene. As DNA, the CDR3 is TGTGCCAGCAGTACGACAGGGGGCACAGATACGCAGTATTTT. Encoded protein: CASSTTGGTDTQYF.

The CDR3 is CASSKAVGLFGDEQYF. The CDR3 DNA sequence: TGTGCCAGCAGCAAAGCTGTGGGACTCTTTGGCGACGAGCAGTACTTC. The chain recombines TRBV21-1 with TRBJ2-7; the table's D call, TRBD2, has no DNA check behind it. TRBV21-1 is reported as a pseudogene. The length of the CDR3 is 16 residues.

The chain couples TRBV6-5 to TRBJ1-1; D not resolved. This CDR3 has 13 residues. In germline, CDR1 is MNHEY, CDR2 SVGAGI. Trimming pared 3 bases from V and 5 bases from J, leaving 10 bases between. DNA for the CDR3: TGTGCCAGCAGTTATTTGATCGGGACTGAAGCTTTCTTT. Its translation is CASSYLIGTEAFF.

This chain joins TRBV14 and TRBJ2-7; D not resolved. V lost 1 base to trimming and J lost 2 bases, with 9 bases between them. This CDR3 contains 14 residues. Germline V gene sequence: CDR1 SGHDN, CDR2 FVKESK. CDR3 residues: CASSQAAIPYEQYF. Written as DNA, the CDR3 is TGTGCCAGCAGCCAAGCGGCAATCCCCTACGAGCAGTACTTC.

This chain joins TRBV6-5 and TRBJ2-7; D possibly corresponds to TRBD1 (5 bases). With 6 bases removed from V and 3 bases from J, the gap between germline ends came to 9 bases. CDR3 length equals 12 residues. Germline-derived CDR1 and CDR2 are MNHEY and SVGAGI. The DNA for the CDR3 is TGTGCCAGCAGCCCAGGGTACTACGAGCAGTACTTC. Translating gives CASSPGYYEQYF.